These 27 T cell receptor beta chains share one sample of origin, sequenced in a study of blood T cell repertoires in COVID-19. The assay was immunoSEQ multiplex PCR, and TCRdb's table has in-frame clones only and misses some. The table has 90,000 to 140,000 clones, 80% to 90% seen once. The sample comprised peripheral blood. Receptor source: a woman between 70 and 85 years old with acute or convalescent COVID-19.

Only a few counts were recorded for this clone. V is TRBV29-1 and J is TRBJ1-1, with a weak D call TRBD1 (5 bases). From germline, CDR1 is SQVTM and CDR2 ANQGSEA. This CDR3 has 16 residues. The ends were cut back, 6 bases at V and 0 bases at J, with 20 bases in the middle. The chain's CDR3 is CSVLNPWGLMNTEAFF. The DNA for the CDR3 is TGCAGCGTACTCAACCCTTGGGGACTCATGAACACTGAAGCTTTCTTT.

The chain couples TRBV21-1 to TRBJ1-1. TRBV21-1 is a known pseudogene. This CDR3 has 18 amino acids. The chain's CDR3 is CASSPSTGRGQRNTEAFF. Written as DNA, the CDR3 is TGTGCCAGCAGCCCCTCGACGGGGAGGGGCCAACGGAACACTGAAGCTTTCTTT.

This chain links TRBV30 with TRBJ1-4, with 7 bases aligning to TRBD1. Germline V gene sequence: CDR1 GTSNPN, CDR2 SVGIG (reference sequence). Losses at the gene ends were 2 bases for V and 3 bases for J; bases not matched to a gene: 3. The CDR3 length is 14 residues. DNA for the CDR3: TGTGCCTGGAGTACAGGGGTATCTAATGAAAAACTGTTTTTT. The encoded protein is CAWSTGVSNEKLFF.

The V call is TRBV7-2, the J call TRBJ1-1; D is unclear. V was trimmed by 6 bases and J by 3 bases, leaving 14 bases between them. CDR3 length: 14 residues. Germline-derived CDR1 and CDR2 are SGHTA and FQGNSA. As DNA, the CDR3 is TGTGCCAGCAGTATGGGAGATTTGTACACTGAAGCTTTCTTT. Amino acid sequence: CASSMGDLYTEAFF.

This chain joins TRBV28 and TRBJ2-2; 7 nucleotides line up with TRBD1. CDR1 and CDR2 from the germline V gene are MDHEN and SYDVKM. This CDR3 comprises 14 residues. V lost 7 bases, J lost 1 base, and 3 bases stayed unmatched. The CDR3 nucleotides read TGTGCCAGCACTCGACAGGGGAACACCGGGGAGCTGTTTTTT. Protein: CASTRQGNTGELFF.

This sequence joins TRBV19 and TRBJ1-1, with unresolved D. Trimming took off 5 bases at V and 0 bases at J, with 7 bases between the two ends. Germline V lookup: CDR1 LNHDA, CDR2 SQIVND (reference sequence). The CDR3 spans 13 residues. CDR3 sequence (DNA): TGTGCCAGTAGTGGGCAACTGAACACTGAAGCTTTCTTT. Protein product: CASSGQLNTEAFF.

The chain has TRBV28 and TRBJ2-1; unclear D gene. Germline assignment: CDR1 MDHEN and CDR2 SYDVKM. CDR3 length equals 14 residues. V was shortened by 3 bases and J by 4 bases, with 10 bases between the two germline ends. The CDR3 DNA is TGTGCCAGCAGTTTCACTACAAGGTACAATGAGCAGTTCTTC. Protein: CASSFTTRYNEQFF.

J is TRBJ1-2 and V is TRBV6-2 or TRBV6-3; D is unclear. The CDR3 totals 16 residues. Germline V gene sequence: CDR1 MNHEY, CDR2 SVGEGT. The ends were cut back, 5 bases at V and 3 bases at J, with 19 bases in the middle. CDR3 protein: CASSPRRAANYYGYTF. The CDR3 DNA is TGTGCCAGCAGTCCGAGGAGGGCAGCAAACTACTATGGCTACACCTTC.

V and J are TRBV3-1 (or the pseudogene TRBV3-2) and TRBJ2-7, with a tentative D call TRBD1 (5 bases). Germline CDR1 LGHDT, CDR2 YNNKEL (reference sequence). This CDR3 has 15 amino acids. The V gene lost 4 bases and the J gene lost 0 bases, with 13 bases spanning the gap. CDR3 coding DNA: TGTGCCAGCAGCCCGCCAGGGCCGTTCTCCTACGAGCAGTACTTC. Protein: CASSPPGPFSYEQYF.

This chain connects TRBV5-1 to TRBJ1-3; D not certain. V lost 0 bases and J 2 bases, leaving 3 bases between the germline ends. CDR3 size: 13 residues. The V gene's germline CDR1 is SGHRS and CDR2 YFSETQ. The CDR3 DNA reads as TGCGCCAGCAGCTTGGCCACTGGAAACACCATATATTTT. This translates into CASSLATGNTIYF.

J is TRBJ1-5 and V is TRBV6-2 or TRBV6-3, with D perhaps matching TRBD1 (6 bases). CDR3 size: 16 residues. From germline, CDR1 is MNHEY and CDR2 SVGEGT. V dropped 6 bases and J dropped 6 bases, with 21 bases sitting between them. In DNA form, the CDR3 reads TGTGCCAGCAGCCTACTTCATCAGGGGCACGTTCAGCCCCAGCATTTT. This sequence encodes CASSLLHQGHVQPQHF.

The V and J genes are TRBV27 and TRBJ1-2; a weak D match, TRBD1 (6 bases). The CDR3 extends over 15 amino acids. Per the germline V gene, CDR1 is MNHEY and CDR2 is SMNVEV (reference sequence). V lost 1 base and J 0 bases, leaving 9 bases between the germline ends. CDR3 residues: CASSLYSGANYGYTF. DNA for the CDR3: TGTGCCAGCAGTTTATATTCAGGGGCTAACTATGGCTACACCTTC.

This clone was recorded a few times. This rearrangement joins TRBV28 to TRBJ1-1, with TRBD1 as a possible D gene (5 bases). Germline values: CDR1 MDHEN, CDR2 SYDVKM. V lost 5 bases and J lost 5, with 18 bases in between. This CDR3 contains 15 residues. The CDR3 protein is CASSTARAPRTEAFF. DNA for the CDR3: TGTGCCAGCAGTACCGCCAGGGCCCCGAGAACTGAAGCTTTCTTT.

The V gene is TRBV18, the J gene TRBJ1-6, with D possibly TRBD1 on 5 matching bases. Germline assignment: CDR1 KGHSH and CDR2 LQKENI. Deletions cut 6 bases from V and 7 bases from J, with 22 bases between. The CDR3 is 17 amino acids. This chain's CDR3 is CASSQTTTTRGNSPLHF. CDR3 coding DNA: TGTGCCAGCTCCCAGACCACCACGACGCGGGGGAATTCACCCCTCCACTTT.

This chain connects TRBV6-5 to TRBJ2-1; D ambiguous. The germline V gene encodes CDR1 MNHEY and CDR2 SVGAGI. The CDR3 length is 11 residues. Trimming shortened V by 2 bases and J by 10 bases, and 6 bases separated the two germline ends. The DNA of the CDR3 is TGTGCCAGCAGTTACATGAGCGAGCAGTTCTTC. It specifies CASSYMSEQFF.

At least ten counts were recorded for this clone. The chain has TRBV7-9 and TRBJ1-3; 7 bases are shared with TRBD1. CDR1 is SEHNR, CDR2 FQNEAQ, per germline (reference sequence). This CDR3 region has 17 residues. With 5 bases clipped from V and 2 bases from J, the junction kept 12 bases outside the gene matches. The CDR3, as DNA: TGTGCCAGCAGCACCACCCGGGACAGATTACCTGGAAACACCATATATTTT. Protein product: CASSTTRDRLPGNTIYF.

V gene TRBV18 combines with J gene TRBJ1-4; 7 bases match TRBD1. CDR1 and CDR2 from the germline V gene are KGHSH and LQKENI. V trimming: 3 bases; J trimming: 4 bases; junction bases outside the gene matches: 8. The CDR3 is made up of 16 amino acids. Here the CDR3 reads CASSPRTGRLNEKLFF. The CDR3 bases are TGTGCCAGCTCACCTAGGACAGGACGTCTTAATGAAAAACTGTTTTTT.

The rearrangement links TRBV18 to TRBJ1-1; D ambiguous. The CDR3 runs 18 residues. Trimming stripped 1 base from V and 5 bases from J, with 23 bases between. The germline V gene encodes CDR1 KGHSH and CDR2 LQKENI. The CDR3 nucleotides are TGTGCCAGCTCACCACAGCTGTCTATGATCCCGGGTGGAACTGAAGCTTTCTTT. Encoded protein: CASSPQLSMIPGGTEAFF.

J is TRBJ2-1 and V is TRBV6-5, with 8 nucleotides matching TRBD1. The CDR3 runs to 13 residues. Unmatched junction bases numbered 3, after V lost 6 bases and J lost 5 bases. Looked up from germline, CDR1 is MNHEY and CDR2 is SVGAGI. Written as DNA, the CDR3 is TGTGCCAGCAGCCAGGACAGGGACAATGAGCAGTTCTTC. Amino acid sequence: CASSQDRDNEQFF.

Points on this clone: Other nucleotide sequences from this sample produce the same CDR3. The chain recombines TRBV30 with TRBJ1-1, with a weak D call TRBD1 (5 bases). Per the germline V gene, CDR1 is GTSNPN and CDR2 is SVGIG (reference sequence). The CDR3 is 13 residues long. Trimming removed 3 bases from V and 3 bases from J, with 11 bases in between. In DNA, the CDR3 is TGTGCCTGGAGGGCCAGGGTAGACACTGAAGCTTTCTTT. It codes for CAWRARVDTEAFF. Full variable domain (missing parts from reference TRBV30 and TRBJ1-1): SQTIHQWPATLVQPVGSPLSLECTVEGTSNPNLYWYRQAAGRGLQLLFYSVGIGQISSEVPQNLSASRPQDRQFILSSKKLLLSDSGFYLCAWRARVDTEAFFGQGTRLTVV.

This chain uses TRBV3-1 (or the pseudogene TRBV3-2) with TRBJ2-3, with D possibly TRBD2 on 6 matching bases. CDR1 is LGHDT, CDR2 YNNKEL, per germline (reference sequence). The ends were cut back, 2 bases at V and 0 bases at J, with 9 bases in the middle. CDR3 length equals 15 residues. The DNA of the CDR3 is TGTGCCAGCAGCCAATCCGGGACTAGCACAGATACGCAGTATTTT. Amino acids: CASSQSGTSTDTQYF.

J is TRBJ1-1 and V is TRBV24-1; 7 bases fit TRBD1. Germline V lookup: CDR1 KGHDR, CDR2 SFDVKD. J lost 3 bases, V lost 7 bases, and 1 base had no gene match. CDR3 length: 12 residues. The CDR3 here is CATRQGDTEAFF. CDR3 coding DNA: TGTGCCACCAGGCAGGGGGACACTGAAGCTTTCTTT.

The chain employs TRBV19 and TRBJ1-1, with TRBD1 matching over 8 bases. This CDR3 has 15 amino acids. The germline V gene has CDR1 LNHDA and CDR2 SQIVND (reference sequence). After removal of 7 bases from V and 6 bases from J, the junction contained 13 bases not matched to a gene. The CDR3 sequence: CASTLRRTGGSEAFF. In nucleotides, the CDR3 is TGTGCCAGTACCCTTCGCCGAACAGGGGGGTCTGAAGCTTTCTTT. The variable domain in full, completed from reference TRBV19 and TRBJ1-1, reads DGGITQSPKYLFRKEGQNVTLSCEQNLNHDAMYWYRQDPGQGLRLIYYSQIVNDFQKGDIAEGYSVSREKKESFPLTVTSAQKNPTAFYLCASTLRRTGGSEAFFGQGTRLTVV.

A few counts support this clone. The chain recombines TRBV5-4 with TRBJ2-7; possible D gene TRBD2, 5 bases. Trimming took off 0 bases at V and 0 bases at J, with 7 bases between the two ends. Germline V gives CDR1 SGHNT, CDR2 YYREEE (reference sequence). This CDR3 comprises 14 residues. CDR3 in DNA: TGTGCCAGCAGCTTGGGAGGGAGCTCCTACGAGCAGTACTTC. Amino acid sequence: CASSLGGSSYEQYF.

The genes are TRBV3-1 (or the pseudogene TRBV3-2) and TRBJ2-5; maybe TRBD2 (6 bases). Trimming removed 2 bases at V and 5 bases at J, with 15 bases between. The germline CDR1 and CDR2 sequences are LGHDT and YNNKEL (reference sequence). The CDR3 is 15 amino acids. The CDR3 here is CASSQLATGVETQYF. In DNA, the CDR3 is TGTGCCAGCAGCCAACTAGCGACCGGGGTGGAGACCCAGTACTTC.

This CDR3 reads CASSYLRSTGELFF. Written as DNA, the CDR3 is TGTGCCAGCAGCTACTTGCGATCCACCGGGGAGCTGTTTTTT. The V call is TRBV11-3, the J call TRBJ2-2; the D is unclear. V was shortened by 4 bases and J by 4 bases, with 10 bases between the two germline ends. Germline lookup yields CDR1 SGHNT and CDR2 YENEEA. This CDR3 is 14 amino acids long. The full variable domain, with the rest looked up from reference TRBV11-3 and TRBJ2-2, is EAGVVQSPRYKIIEKKQPVAFWCNPISGHNTLYWYLQNLGQGPELLIRYENEEAVDDSQLPKDRFSAERLKGVDSTLKIQPAELGDSAVYLCASSYLRSTGELFFGEGSRLTVL.

The chain has TRBV19 and TRBJ2-5, with D possibly being TRBD1 (6 bases). V dropped 5 bases and J dropped 5 bases, with 12 bases sitting between them. This CDR3 comprises 13 residues. Germline CDR1 is LNHDA and CDR2 is SQIVND (reference sequence). CDR3 nucleotide sequence: TGTGCCAGTAGTGGGGGCTCTTCGGAGACCCAGTACTTC. Its translation: CASSGGSSETQYF.